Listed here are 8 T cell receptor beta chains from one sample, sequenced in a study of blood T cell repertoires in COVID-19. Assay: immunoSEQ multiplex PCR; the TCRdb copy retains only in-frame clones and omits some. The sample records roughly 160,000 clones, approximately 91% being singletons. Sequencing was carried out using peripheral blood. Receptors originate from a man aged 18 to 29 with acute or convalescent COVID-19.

The CDR3 nucleotides are TGCGCCAGCAGCCCTCCAAAGGGGGACAGCACCGGGGAGCTGTTTTTT. Its translation: CASSPPKGDSTGELFF. The V gene is TRBV4-1, the J gene TRBJ2-2; 7 bases line up with TRBD1. V was clipped by 4 bases and J by 4 bases; unmatched bases: 9. Germline loops: CDR1 MGHRA, CDR2 YSYEKL. The CDR3 is 16 amino acids.

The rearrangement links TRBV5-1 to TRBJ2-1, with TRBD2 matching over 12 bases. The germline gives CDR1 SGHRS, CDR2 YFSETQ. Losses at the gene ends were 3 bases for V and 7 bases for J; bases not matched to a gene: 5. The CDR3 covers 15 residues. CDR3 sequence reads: CASSWTSGIVNEQFF. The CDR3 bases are TGCGCCAGCAGCTGGACTAGCGGGATTGTAAATGAGCAGTTCTTC.

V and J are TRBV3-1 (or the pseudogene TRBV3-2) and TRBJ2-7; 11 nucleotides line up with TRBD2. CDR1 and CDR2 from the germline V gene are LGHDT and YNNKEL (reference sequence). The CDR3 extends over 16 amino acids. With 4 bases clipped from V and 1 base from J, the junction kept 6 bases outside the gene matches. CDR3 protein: CASSRPTSGRSYEQYF. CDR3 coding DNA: TGTGCCAGCAGCCGCCCCACTAGCGGGAGATCCTACGAGCAGTACTTC.

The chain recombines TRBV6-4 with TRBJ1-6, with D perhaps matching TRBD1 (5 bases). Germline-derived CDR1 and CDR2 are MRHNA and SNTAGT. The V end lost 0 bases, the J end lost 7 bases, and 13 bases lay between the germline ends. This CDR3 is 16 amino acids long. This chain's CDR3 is CASSDSVGQGNSPLHF. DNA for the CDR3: TGTGCCAGCAGTGACTCAGTGGGCCAGGGAAATTCACCCCTCCACTTT.

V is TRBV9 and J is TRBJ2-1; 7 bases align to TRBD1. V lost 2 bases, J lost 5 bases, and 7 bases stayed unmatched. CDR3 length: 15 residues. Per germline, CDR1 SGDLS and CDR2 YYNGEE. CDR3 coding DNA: TGTGCCAGCAGCGTTACGGGACAGACGCACAATGAGCAGTTCTTC. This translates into CASSVTGQTHNEQFF.

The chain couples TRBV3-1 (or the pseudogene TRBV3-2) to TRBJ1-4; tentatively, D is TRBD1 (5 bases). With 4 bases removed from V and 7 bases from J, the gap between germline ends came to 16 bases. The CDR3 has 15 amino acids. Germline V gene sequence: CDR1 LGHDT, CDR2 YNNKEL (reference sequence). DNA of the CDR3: TGTGCCAGCAGCCCATGGAGTGGACAAGGTGAAAAACTGTTTTTT. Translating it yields CASSPWSGQGEKLFF.

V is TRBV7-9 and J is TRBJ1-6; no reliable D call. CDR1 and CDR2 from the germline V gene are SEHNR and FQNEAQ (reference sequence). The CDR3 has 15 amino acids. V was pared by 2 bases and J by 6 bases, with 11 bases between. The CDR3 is CASSLRSTSNSPLHF. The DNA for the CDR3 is TGTGCCAGCAGCTTAAGGAGTACGTCTAATTCACCCCTCCACTTT.

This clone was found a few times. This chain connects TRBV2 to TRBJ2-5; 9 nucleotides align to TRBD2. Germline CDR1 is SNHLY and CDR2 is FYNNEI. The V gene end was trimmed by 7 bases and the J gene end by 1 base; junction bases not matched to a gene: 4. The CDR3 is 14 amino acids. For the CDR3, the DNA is TGTGCCAGCATAAAGCGGGGGGTCCAAGAGACCCAGTACTTC. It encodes CASIKRGVQETQYF.